This TCR beta chain was captured by sequencing in a study of blood T cell repertoires in COVID-19. Original data processing: By means of reference gene primer amplification, nucleated cell counts were estimated. Method: immunoSEQ multiplex PCR; TCRdb's copy keeps in-frame clones and lacks some. Clone size and V and J calls were adopted from that table, with D and trimming inferred from the DNA. The sample contains roughly 86,000 clones, 91% of which appear only once. The CDR3 runs to 12 residues. The germline V gene has CDR1 MNHEY and CDR2 SMNVEV (reference sequence). The rearrangement joins TRBV27 to TRBJ2-7; 8 bases are shared with TRBD1. The sequenced sample was peripheral blood. The clonotype originates from a woman between 50 and 59 years old in a cohort sampled during active COVID-19. The CDR3 here is CKLRGHPFEQYF. The CDR3 bases are TGTAAACTCAGGGGGCACCCCTTCGAGCAGTACTTC.